This T cell receptor beta chain was profiled in a study of early T cells in non-severe SARS-CoV-2 infection (dated by TCRdb to the early 2020s). Concerning the study at large: Bulk RNA from unsorted whole blood was used for TCR sequencing, so alpha and beta chains could not be paired. Overall study results and their limits: VDJdb matching was skewed toward anti-spike CD8 responses, so virus-specific expansions were likely underestimated and private and CD4 specificities were missed.

Set within a cohort of healthcare workers in London, UK, this nested case-control study involved weekly PCR testing of nasopharyngeal swabs along with blood sampling. Healthcare workers were recruited during the week of the UK lockdown, between 23 and 31 March 2020, and followed weekly for up to 16 weeks. Libraries were made using 5' RACE. Sequencing was carried out with a NextSeq 500. To correct for sequencing error and PCR bias, the TCR library protocol tagged individual cDNA molecules with unique molecular identifiers. Both TCR alpha and beta chains were sequenced, and tight co-correlation was observed between alpha and beta sequence abundances in each sample. The authors' pipeline ran thus. V gene, J gene and CDR3 annotation of TCR sequences was performed with Decombinator V4. Expanded TCRs were defined as changing significantly between any two time points under a Poisson model with p below 0.0001. TCR abundances were normalised to the total number of TCRs sequenced in each sample and reported as counts per million. MAIT TCRs were defined by TRAV1-2 paired with TRAJ12, TRAJ20 or TRAJ33, and iNKT TCRs by TRAV10 paired with TRAJ18. VDJdb, accessed 1 November 2021, was searched for CMV, EBV and SARS-CoV-2 annotated TCRs, excluding TCRs annotated for multiple antigens. TCRdb ran its own pipeline on the public reads, namely fastp trimming at Q25 and MiXCR clone calling, and kept in-frame beta chains. For every CDR3 protein sequence, its rows merge into one entry that carries the most common genes and DNA. The V and J calls shown here were made by TCRdb, not taken from the authors' results. In this sample the table shows 85,000 to 90,000 distinct CDR3 sequences, around 15% of which occur a single time. The biggest ten clones account for about 0.59% of the sample.

The CDR3 runs 16 amino acids, cysteine and phenylalanine included. Of the read, only the CDR3 DNA is kept; its 48 bases are in frame from base 1. Per the germline V gene (reference sequence), DFQATT is the CDR1 and SNEGSKA is the CDR2. Cut back by 2 bases and 0 bases, the V and J ends lie 11 bases apart. This clonotype occurred a few times. Its antigen remains unidentified. No base quality values were provided; no much bigger clone lies one nucleotide off. The chain employs TRBV20-1 and TRBJ1-6; matching of 6 bases hints at TRBD1 as the D gene. The clonotype originates from an adult who was a healthcare worker with PCR-confirmed SARS-CoV-2 infection or an uninfected control (not recorded which). Sample: whole blood. The CDR3 corresponds to CSARNRASSYNSPLHF. DNA sequence: TGCAGTGCTAGAAACAGGGCGAGCTCCTATAATTCACCCCTCCACTTT.